A selection of T cell receptor beta chains follows, all from one sample in a study of monozygotic twins with inflammatory bowel disease. TCRdb reanalyzed the 5' RACE reads, giving one entry per CDR3 protein sequence and no DNA. The sample table includes tens of thousands of distinct CDR3 sequences. The specimen sequenced was blood. These TCRs come from a human donor with ulcerative colitis or Crohn's disease, or a healthy co-twin of an affected twin (not recorded which). Each CDR3 is given with its conserved first and last residue. Each record gives: V gene, CDR3 length, J gene, CDR3 protein.

TRBV7-2	15	TRBJ2-1	CASSLAAGVNNEQFF
TRBV29-1	13	TRBJ2-7	CSVYSPPSYEQYF
TRBV7-2	16	TRBJ2-2	CASSWGLAGVTGELFF
TRBV12-3/TRBV12-4	16	TRBJ2-1	CASSRPRTPVGNEQFF
TRBV5-1	13	TRBJ1-5	CASSLEPGQPQHF
TRBV5-4	15	TRBJ2-7	CASSYGGTSGYEQYF
TRBV11-2	14	TRBJ2-1	CASSLRTSEPQQFF
TRBV6-1	14	TRBJ2-6	CASMSPSGANVLTF
TRBV6-2/TRBV6-3	13	TRBJ2-1	CASGVSTYNEQFF
TRBV7-9	14	TRBJ1-2	CASSLGGSPGGYTF
TRBV11-1	14	TRBJ2-7	CASTERGSPYEQYF
TRBV12-3/TRBV12-4	14	TRBJ2-2	CASSWTGVGGELFF
TRBV4-2	15	TRBJ1-4	CATTRQTAKGEKLFF
TRBV6-5	18	TRBJ1-2	CASSFLGRETQANYGYTF
TRBV12-3/TRBV12-4	14	TRBJ2-7	CASTSTRGRYEQYF
TRBV7-3	13	TRBJ1-1	CASTEGPNTEAFF
TRBV6-1	16	TRBJ1-2	CASSADRRQGASGYTF
TRBV7-6	15	TRBJ2-1	CASSRAGATYNEQFF
TRBV4-1	15	TRBJ2-7	CASSPSGTAPYEQYF
TRBV6-5	15	TRBJ1-1	CASSYWTGGNTEAFF
TRBV6-5	13	TRBJ1-2	CASCPTANYGYTF
TRBV12-3/TRBV12-4	13	TRBJ2-5	CASSPGRRETQYF
TRBV6-2/TRBV6-3	20	TRBJ2-6	CASSYSASSGGRPGANVLTF